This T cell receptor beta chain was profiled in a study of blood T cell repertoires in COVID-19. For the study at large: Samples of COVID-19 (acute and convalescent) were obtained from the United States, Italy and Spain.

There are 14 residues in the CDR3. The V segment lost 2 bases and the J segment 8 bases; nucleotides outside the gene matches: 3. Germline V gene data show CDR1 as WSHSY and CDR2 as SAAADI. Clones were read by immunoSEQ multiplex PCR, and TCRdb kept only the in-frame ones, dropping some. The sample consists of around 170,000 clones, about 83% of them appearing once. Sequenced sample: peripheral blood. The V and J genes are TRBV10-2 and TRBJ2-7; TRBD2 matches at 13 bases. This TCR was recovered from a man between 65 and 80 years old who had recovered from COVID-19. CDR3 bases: TGCGCCAGCAGTGAGGGGACTAGCGGGATAAAGCAGTACTTC. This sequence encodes CASSEGTSGIKQYF.